The sequence of this TCR beta chain was determined in a study of cytomegalovirus exposure and HLA in healthy donors. Broader study findings: CMV antigen specificity was confirmed in vitro for a few CMV-associated chains. Later on, an analysis showed TCR association rates differing by HLA locus, with DRB1 the most and HLA-C the fewest. When a later analysis compared HLA-associated TCR beta chains with equally common others, the HLA-associated chains turned out to be more clonally expanded and to have lower generation probabilities.

PCR employed 60 Vbeta and 13 Jbeta primers. Authors' methods: A later analysis counted around 80 million unique TCR beta chains, around 10 million shared. Produced via immunoSEQ multiplex PCR; TCRdb's table is partial and in-frame only. V, J and clone size were drawn from that table, and D and trimming were deduced from the DNA. Among about 130,000 clones, more than 75% were seen once, and the ten largest hold under 13%. The germline V gene has CDR1 MNHEY and CDR2 SMNVEV (reference sequence). V was pared by 6 bases and J by 3 bases, with 7 bases of the junction left unmatched. This CDR3 has 15 amino acids. This clone was recorded a few times. Its antigen is unidentified.

This TCR was recovered from a young man in good health and CMV-seropositive. The material sequenced was PBMCs. The genes are TRBV27 and TRBJ2-7; 11 nucleotides line up with TRBD1. CDR3: CASSPGQGAFYEQYF. As DNA, the CDR3 is TGTGCCAGCAGCCCCGGACAGGGGGCCTTCTACGAGCAGTACTTC.